This T cell receptor (beta chain) derives from a study of blood T cell repertoires in COVID-19. The wider study: Acute and convalescent COVID-19 samples came from the United States, Italy and Spain.

In Seattle, patients joined the study during active infection and were tracked longitudinally. Original processing methods: Estimation of nucleated cell counts was performed using reference gene primer amplification. Sequenced by immunoSEQ multiplex PCR; TCRdb stores in-frame clones only, minus some. The V and J calls and clone size are taken from that table; D and trimming were inferred from the DNA. This sample has 200,000 to 250,000 clones; 85% to 90% occur once, and the top ten carry approximately 2.4%. Germline CDR1 and CDR2: LGHNA and YSLEER. Trimming took off 0 bases at V and 4 bases at J, with 13 bases between the two ends. The CDR3 sequence is 15 residues long.

The sequence derives from a man aged 25 to 45 with COVID-19, enrolled during active disease. The specimen sequenced was peripheral blood. V usage is TRBV4-3 and J usage is TRBJ2-7, with D unclear. The CDR3 DNA reads as TGCGCCAGCAGCCAAGAAATGGTACAGATATACGAGCAGTACTTC. Translation: CASSQEMVQIYEQYF.